Listed below are T cell receptor beta chains from one sample, sequenced in a study of cytomegalovirus exposure and HLA in healthy donors. Clones were sequenced by immunoSEQ multiplex PCR, and TCRdb holds only the in-frame ones, with some missing. Among approximately 180,000 clones, roughly 79% were seen once, and the ten largest hold just under 5%. Sequencing was done on a sample of PBMCs. These receptors were obtained from a woman between 18 and 30 years old in good health and CMV-seropositive. The CDR3 runs from the conserved cysteine through the conserved F or W. The D gene is left open where the match is weak. Expanded clones get a size class; other rows say once, few or many, or leave the size out.

J: TRBJ1-6; V: TRBV5-6; size: NA; D: NA; DNA: TGTGCCAGCAGCTTGCCCCCGGGGATGACACGAGATTCACCCCTCCACTTT; CDR3: CASSLPPGMTRDSPLHF
J: TRBJ1-1; V: TRBV11-2; size: NA; D: NA; DNA: TGTGCCAGCAGCTTAGTCGAGGGCTTAAACACTGAAGCTTTCTTT; CDR3: CASSLVEGLNTEAFF
J: TRBJ2-1; V: TRBV7-2; size: NA; D: TRBD1; DNA: TGTGCCAGCAGCTTAGACGGACAGGGCTACAATGAGCAGTTCTTC; CDR3: CASSLDGQGYNEQFF
J: TRBJ1-1; V: TRBV23-1; size: few; D: NA; DNA: TGCGCCAGCAGCCAAGGGGACAAGAACACTGAAGCTTTCTTT; CDR3: CASSQGDKNTEAFF
J: TRBJ2-1; V: TRBV4-3; size: NA; D: NA; DNA: TGCGCCAGCAGCCAAGATCGAGCTTCATACAATGAGCAGTTCTTC; CDR3: CASSQDRASYNEQFF
J: TRBJ2-7; V: TRBV6-6; size: NA; D: TRBD1; DNA: TGTGCCAGCAGTACCTCGGGACAGGGCTACGAGCAGTACTTC; CDR3: CASSTSGQGYEQYF
J: TRBJ1-1; V: TRBV7-2; size: NA; D: NA; DNA: TGTGCCAGCAGCTTAGTGCGCGGCCCCGTCGGGGAAGCTTTCTTT; CDR3: CASSLVRGPVGEAFF
J: TRBJ2-3; V: TRBV6-5; size: once; D: NA; DNA: TGTGCCAGCAGTTACTCGAGTGGGGGGTCAGATACGCAGTATTTT; CDR3: CASSYSSGGSDTQYF
J: TRBJ1-6; V: TRBV5-4; size: NA; D: NA; DNA: TGTGCCAGCAGCTTGGGCCGGGCGGCGGGTAATTCACCCCTCCACTTT; CDR3: CASSLGRAAGNSPLHF
J: TRBJ2-7; V: TRBV6-4; size: few; D: NA; DNA: TGTGCCAGCAGTGAGCAGGGGGGATGCTCCTACGAGCAGTACTTC; CDR3: CASSEQGGCSYEQYF
J: TRBJ1-1; V: TRBV9; size: NA; D: NA; DNA: TGTGCCAGCAGCCCGAGGTCGGACACTGAAGCTTTCTTT; CDR3: CASSPRSDTEAFF
J: TRBJ1-6; V: TRBV7-8; size: few; D: NA; DNA: TGTGCCAGCAGCTTACAGGATGTGGGCTATAATTCACCCCTCCACTTT; CDR3: CASSLQDVGYNSPLHF
J: TRBJ2-2; V: TRBV9; size: NA; D: NA; DNA: TGTGCCAGCAGCGTAGGACAGGTGGAGCACACCGGGGAGCTGTTTTTT; CDR3: CASSVGQVEHTGELFF
J: TRBJ2-1; V: TRBV5-1; size: NA; D: TRBD2; DNA: TGCGCCAGCAGCTCGACTAGCGGGGGTAGCTCCTACAATGAGCAGTTCTTC; CDR3: CASSSTSGGSSYNEQFF
J: TRBJ2-1; V: TRBV6-1; size: NA; D: NA; DNA: TGTGCCAGCAGTGAAGTGGCTTTAAATGAGCAGTTCTTC; CDR3: CASSEVALNEQFF
J: TRBJ2-7; V: TRBV5-4; size: few; D: NA; DNA: TGTGCCAGCAGCTCACTACTAGTAAACTACGAGCAGTACTTC; CDR3: CASSSLLVNYEQYF
J: TRBJ2-7; V: TRBV4-3; size: NA; D: NA; DNA: TGCGCCAGCAGCCAAGGATACGGAGGTGACTACGAGCAGTACTTC; CDR3: CASSQGYGGDYEQYF
J: TRBJ1-1; V: TRBV27; size: once; D: NA; DNA: TGTGCCAGCAGTTCCCGGGAGGGAGGAGGGGTGAACACTGAAGCTTTCTTT; CDR3: CASSSREGGGVNTEAFF
J: TRBJ2-5; V: TRBV6-1; size: NA; D: NA; DNA: TGTGCCAGCAGTGAAGGAAACAGGATTTTCGAGACCCAGTACTTC; CDR3: CASSEGNRIFETQYF
J: TRBJ2-7; V: TRBV21-1; size: NA; D: NA; DNA: TGTGCCAGCAGCCCAAAGGGGATAGGCCCCTACGAGCAGTACTTC; CDR3: CASSPKGIGPYEQYF
J: TRBJ1-2; V: TRBV14; size: NA; D: NA; DNA: TGTGCCAGCAGCCCAGAGGAGTACCCTAACTATGGCTACACCTTC; CDR3: CASSPEEYPNYGYTF
J: TRBJ2-7; V: TRBV30; size: NA; D: NA; DNA: TGTGCCTGGGGGGACAAGGGTACTCACGAGCAGTACTTC; CDR3: CAWGDKGTHEQYF
J: TRBJ2-2; V: TRBV27; size: few; D: TRBD2; DNA: TGTGCCAGCAGTTTAGCGGGAGGTGGTTTCACCGGGGAGCTGTTTTTT; CDR3: CASSLAGGGFTGELFF
J: TRBJ1-1; V: TRBV6-1; size: NA; D: TRBD1; DNA: TGTGCCAGCAGTGAAGCGGGGGATGCGGGAGGGGGCGCCCGGACTGAAGCTTTCTTT; CDR3: CASSEAGDAGGGARTEAFF
J: TRBJ2-7; V: TRBV18; size: once; D: TRBD1; DNA: TGTGCCAGCTCACCCCGCCGAGACAGGGGGCTATACGAGCAGTACTTC; CDR3: CASSPRRDRGLYEQYF
J: TRBJ1-1; V: TRBV5-4; size: once; D: TRBD1; DNA: TGTGCCAGCAGCCCTGGACAGGGAGAGGCTTTCTTT; CDR3: CASSPGQGEAFF
J: TRBJ2-7; V: TRBV4-2; size: NA; D: NA; DNA: TGTGCCAGCAGCCAGGAGACAGGTTTCTACTACGAGCAGTACTTC; CDR3: CASSQETGFYYEQYF
J: TRBJ2-5; V: TRBV6-5; size: NA; D: TRBD2; DNA: TGTGCCACCGGTGGGACTAGCGGGGGTCCTGAGACCCAGTACTTC; CDR3: CATGGTSGGPETQYF
J: TRBJ1-1; V: TRBV12-5; size: once; D: NA; DNA: TGTGCTAGTGGTAAAGGGGCAATGAACACTGAAGCTTTCTTT; CDR3: CASGKGAMNTEAFF
J: TRBJ1-4; V: TRBV2; size: NA; D: NA; DNA: TGTGCCAGCAGTGAAGCGGAAGCGGGGAGAACTAATGAAAAACTGTTTTTT; CDR3: CASSEAEAGRTNEKLFF
J: TRBJ2-1; V: TRBV10-1; size: NA; D: NA; DNA: TGCGCCAGCAGTGAGTTACCGGGGAGTCACAATGAGCAGTTCTTC; CDR3: CASSELPGSHNEQFF